Shown below are 30 T cell receptor beta chains from a single sample sequenced in a study of beta chain features in type 1 diabetes. Study-wide points: TCRB CDR3s from Type 1 diabetes patients were moderately but significantly shorter in all four CD4+ subsets.

These receptors have no identified antigens. Since all of the isolated RNA was reverse transcribed, expressed TCRB transcripts were what got sequenced. Here immunoSEQ multiplex PCR was the method, and the copy in TCRdb shows in-frame clones only, minus some. Of about 650,000 clones in the sample, roughly 12% are singletons; the top ten hold 0.095% to 0.15%. The source material was naive CD4+ T cells from blood. All receptors come from a young man with type 1 diabetes.

The chain carries TRBV5-1 and TRBJ2-7, with a weak D call TRBD1 (5 bases). CDR3 length equals 13 residues. From germline, CDR1 is SGHRS and CDR2 YFSETQ. The germline V and J ends were trimmed by 4 bases and 0 bases, with 8 bases remaining between them. CDR3: CASSQTVSYEQYF. The DNA for the CDR3 is TGCGCCAGCAGCCAGACAGTCTCCTACGAGCAGTACTTC.

V gene TRBV7-9 combines with J gene TRBJ1-3; D unclear. The CDR3 consists of 13 residues. The germline CDR1 and CDR2 sequences are SEHNR and FQNEAQ (reference sequence). V was trimmed by 11 bases and J by 3 bases, leaving 14 bases between them. The CDR3 protein is CAPGDTLGNTIYF. CDR3 sequence (DNA): TGTGCCCCCGGGGATACACTTGGAAACACCATATATTTT.

This clone was seen a few times. This chain links TRBV20-1 with TRBJ1-6; D is undetermined. CDR3 size: 11 residues. The V gene lost 5 bases and the J gene lost 13 bases, with 12 bases spanning the gap. CDR1 DFQATT and CDR2 SNEGSKA come from the germline V gene (reference sequence). The CDR3 nucleotides are TGCAGTGCTCAGGACCGAGGCCCCCTCCACTTT. It yields the protein CSAQDRGPLHF.

This chain links TRBV27 with TRBJ1-6; no definite D call. V was clipped by 0 bases and J by 10 bases, with 13 bases between them. Germline CDR1 and CDR2: MNHEY and SMNVEV (reference sequence). The CDR3 runs to 15 residues. CDR3 sequence reads: CASSLSSGVRSPLHF. The CDR3 nucleotides read TGTGCCAGCAGTTTATCTTCTGGGGTCAGATCACCCCTCCACTTT.

This clone came up a few times. The gene calls are TRBV11-2 and TRBJ1-3; tentative D call: TRBD1 (5 bases). There are 16 residues in the CDR3. Between the trimmed V and J ends, which lost 5 bases and 0 bases, there was a span of 14 bases. CDR1 and CDR2 from the germline V gene are SGHAT and FQNNGV. The CDR3 loop reads CASSPAGELSGNTIYF. The CDR3 DNA reads as TGTGCCAGCAGCCCGGCGGGGGAACTCTCTGGAAACACCATATATTTT.

The V gene is TRBV7-9, the J gene TRBJ1-5; 7 bases fit TRBD1. J gave up 4 bases and V 6 bases, and 9 bases lay outside the gene matches. The length of the CDR3 is 15 residues. Per the germline V gene, CDR1 is SEHNR and CDR2 is FQNEAQ (reference sequence). CDR3 residues: CASSPGQVPNQPQHF. Written as DNA, the CDR3 is TGTGCCAGCAGTCCAGGACAGGTCCCTAATCAGCCCCAGCATTTT.

This clone has only a few counts. This chain connects TRBV27 to TRBJ2-2, with TRBD1 as a possible D gene (6 bases). Germline values: CDR1 MNHEY, CDR2 SMNVEV (reference sequence). This CDR3 has 15 residues. The V end lost 2 bases, the J end lost 0 bases, and 7 bases lay between the germline ends. The DNA for the CDR3 is TGTGCCAGCAGTTTAAACAGGGCGAACACCGGGGAGCTGTTTTTT. Amino acid sequence: CASSLNRANTGELFF.

This chain connects TRBV5-1 to TRBJ1-1; a weak D match, TRBD1 (5 bases). This CDR3 contains 15 residues. Germline V gives CDR1 SGHRS, CDR2 YFSETQ. Trimming removed 4 bases at V and 1 base at J, with 14 bases between. CDR3 DNA: TGCGCCAGCAGCCCGGAGGGACCGCAGAACACTGAAGCTTTCTTT. It codes for CASSPEGPQNTEAFF.

This clone was seen only a few times. The CDR3 reads CAWSVFMGSQPQHF. CDR3 nucleotide sequence: TGTGCCTGGAGTGTATTTATGGGAAGTCAGCCCCAGCATTTT. V is TRBV30 and J is TRBJ1-5; D is unclear. The CDR3 extends over 14 amino acids. Germline-derived CDR1 and CDR2 are GTSNPN and SVGIG (reference sequence). The ends were cut back, 0 bases at V and 6 bases at J, with 12 bases in the middle.

This clone was counted only a few times. The chain uses TRBV11-2 and TRBJ1-1, with a possible D match to TRBD1 (5 bases). The germline V gene has CDR1 SGHAT and CDR2 FQNNGV. Trimming pared 1 base from V and 1 base from J, leaving 7 bases between. This CDR3 comprises 14 residues. For the CDR3, the DNA is TGTGCCAGCAGCTTAGTTCAGGGGAACACTGAAGCTTTCTTT. Encoded protein: CASSLVQGNTEAFF.

This clone was seen more than once but under ten times. This sequence joins TRBV30 and TRBJ2-7; 9 bases align to TRBD1. Looked up from germline, CDR1 is GTSNPN and CDR2 is SVGIG (reference sequence). V was clipped by 1 base and J by 5 bases; unmatched bases: 15. The CDR3 runs 17 residues. The CDR3 loop reads CAWSDYRHWTGANEQYF. The CDR3 coding sequence is TGTGCCTGGAGTGACTACCGCCACTGGACAGGGGCTAACGAGCAGTACTTC. Filled out from reference TRBV30 and TRBJ2-7, the complete variable domain reads SQTIHQWPATLVQPVGSPLSLECTVEGTSNPNLYWYRQAAGRGLQLLFYSVGIGQISSEVPQNLSASRPQDRQFILSSKKLLLSDSGFYLCAWSDYRHWTGANEQYFGPGTRLTVT.

The J gene is TRBJ1-6, the V gene TRBV2; weak D call: TRBD1 (5 bases). Trimming cost V 6 bases and J 0 bases, with 12 bases left between them. There are 16 residues in the CDR3. Germline V gives CDR1 SNHLY, CDR2 FYNNEI. The CDR3 DNA sequence: TGTGCCAGCAGGCGAGGAGGGGACTCCTATAATTCACCCCTCCACTTT. Residues: CASRRGGDSYNSPLHF.

The V call is TRBV13, the J call TRBJ1-2, with TRBD1 matching over 9 bases. Germline V gene sequence: CDR1 PRHDT, CDR2 FYEKMQ (reference sequence). J gave up 5 bases and V 5 bases, and 9 bases lay outside the gene matches. The CDR3 is 15 residues long. The CDR3 loop reads CASSTSTGGNYGYTF. The CDR3 nucleotides read TGTGCCAGCAGCACGTCGACAGGGGGTAATTATGGCTACACCTTC.

This clone was found a few times. The V call is TRBV18, the J call TRBJ1-6; D not resolved. CDR1 KGHSH and CDR2 LQKENI come from the germline V gene. The V end was cut by 3 bases, the J end by 2 bases, with 8 bases between. The CDR3 has 15 residues. The CDR3 DNA is TGTGCCAGCTCACCGCGGGAGGCCTATAATTCACCCCTCCACTTT. Residues: CASSPREAYNSPLHF.

The V call is TRBV7-2, the J call TRBJ1-2; no clear D. V was clipped by 0 bases and J by 4 bases, with 9 bases between them. There are 14 residues in the CDR3. The germline V gene encodes CDR1 SGHTA and CDR2 FQGNSA. This chain's CDR3 is CASSLARSVYGYTF. The CDR3 nucleotides are TGTGCCAGCAGCTTAGCGAGGTCAGTCTATGGCTACACCTTC. Full variable domain (missing parts from reference TRBV7-2 and TRBJ1-2): GAGVSQSPSNKVTEKGKDVELRCDPISGHTALYWYRQSLGQGLEFLIYFQGNSAPDKSGLPSDRFSAERTGGSVSTLTIQRTQQEDSAVYLCASSLARSVYGYTFGSGTRLTVV.

This clone was seen a handful of times. This rearrangement joins TRBV19 to TRBJ1-2; 9 bases are shared with TRBD1. This CDR3 has 14 residues. Germline lookup yields CDR1 LNHDA and CDR2 SQIVND (reference sequence). V was pared by 6 bases and J by 4 bases, with 6 bases of the junction left unmatched. The CDR3 coding sequence is TGTGCCAGTAGGGGACAGGGAGGCGGCTATGGCTACACCTTC. Translation: CASRGQGGGYGYTF.

This clone was counted a few times. The chain has TRBV30 and TRBJ1-6; D is possibly TRBD1 (6 bases). Germline values: CDR1 GTSNPN, CDR2 SVGIG (reference sequence). This CDR3 has 13 amino acids. V was pared by 0 bases and J by 13 bases, with 13 bases between. The CDR3 DNA is TGTGCCTGGAGTGTACAGGGAGGGTCCCCCCTCCACTTT. This codes for CAWSVQGGSPLHF.

This clone has just a few counts. The rearrangement joins TRBV5-4 to TRBJ1-1, with D perhaps TRBD1 (5 bases). Germline loops: CDR1 SGHNT, CDR2 YYREEE (reference sequence). V was clipped by 0 bases and J by 0 bases, with 9 bases between them. The CDR3 length is 15 residues. Here the CDR3 DNA reads TGTGCCAGCAGCTTGGCGGAGGGGATGAACACTGAAGCTTTCTTT. It yields the protein CASSLAEGMNTEAFF.

In this sample, this clone turned up a few times. This rearrangement joins TRBV4-3 to TRBJ2-1; D is possibly TRBD1 or TRBD2 (5 bases each). This CDR3 has 15 amino acids. Trimming removed 3 bases from V and 0 bases from J, with 9 bases in between. Germline values: CDR1 LGHNA, CDR2 YSLEER. CDR3 protein: CASSQGVSSYNEQFF. The DNA of the CDR3 is TGCGCCAGCAGCCAGGGGGTTAGCTCCTACAATGAGCAGTTCTTC.

This rearrangement joins TRBV4-1 to TRBJ1-6, with D tentatively TRBD1 (5 bases). The V gene lost 4 bases and the J gene lost 9 bases, with 16 bases spanning the gap. In germline, CDR1 is MGHRA, CDR2 YSYEKL. CDR3 length equals 15 residues. The CDR3 DNA is TGCGCCAGCAGCCCCGGGACCCCGGGGCGTTCACCCCTCCACTTT. This translates into CASSPGTPGRSPLHF.

This clone was counted only a few times. CDR3 protein: CASSPDREGGNTIYF. CDR3 DNA sequence: TGTGCCAGCAGCCCGGACAGGGAAGGTGGAAACACCATATATTTT. This rearrangement joins TRBV7-9 to TRBJ1-3; 8 bases are a match to TRBD1. The CDR3 totals 15 residues. Germline V gene data show CDR1 as SEHNR and CDR2 as FQNEAQ (reference sequence). After removal of 5 bases from V and 3 bases from J, the junction contained 6 bases not matched to a gene. Variable domain in full (rest from reference TRBV7-9 and TRBJ1-3): DTGVSQNPRHKITKRGQNVTFRCDPISEHNRLYWYRQTLGQGPEFLTYFQNEAQLEKSRLLSDRFSAERPKGSFSTLEIQRTEQGDSAMYLCASSPDREGGNTIYFGEGSWLTVV.

This clone was seen a handful of times. This chain joins TRBV7-9 and TRBJ1-4; weak D call: TRBD1 (5 bases). The germline gives CDR1 SEHNR, CDR2 FQNEAQ (reference sequence). The CDR3 is 14 amino acids. Trimming left V 5 bases short and J 7 bases short, with 14 bases between. In DNA form, the CDR3 reads TGTGCCAGCAGCGGGGACCCTACGAGTGAAAAACTGTTTTTT. This translates into CASSGDPTSEKLFF.

This clone has more than one count but fewer than ten. The rearrangement joins TRBV9 to TRBJ1-1; 7 nucleotides line up with TRBD1. J gave up 5 bases and V 2 bases, and 18 bases lay outside the gene matches. CDR1 is SGDLS, CDR2 YYNGEE, per germline. This CDR3 comprises 18 residues. DNA of the CDR3: TGTGCCAGCAGCGTTGGTCGGGGGACAGCTCGGCGCGGGACTGAAGCTTTCTTT. The encoded protein is CASSVGRGTARRGTEAFF.

This clone showed up just a few times. The rearrangement uses TRBV23-1 and TRBJ2-3; D unresolved. TRBV23-1 is an ORF; its function is uncertain. The length of the CDR3 is 17 residues. The V gene lost 2 bases and the J gene lost 0 bases, with 15 bases spanning the gap. The CDR3 region has the DNA TGCGCCAGCAGTCAAATCCGGCCAGTTGGTAGCACAGATACGCAGTATTTT. Translated, it gives CASSQIRPVGSTDTQYF.

The chain joins TRBV7-9 to TRBJ2-2, with 7 bases lining up with TRBD2. The CDR3 runs to 15 residues. V shed 2 bases and J 5 bases; nucleotides not matched to a gene: 5. From germline, CDR1 is SEHNR and CDR2 FQNEAQ (reference sequence). DNA of the CDR3: TGTGCCAGCAGCTTAACGACTAGCCATACCGGGGAGCTGTTTTTT. This codes for CASSLTTSHTGELFF.

The chain couples TRBV10-3 to TRBJ2-1; D perhaps matches TRBD1 (6 bases). Germline assignment: CDR1 ENHRY and CDR2 SYGVKD. The CDR3 totals 15 residues. V was cut by 5 bases and J by 1 base, with 12 bases left in between. The CDR3 DNA reads TGTGCCATCAGTCCTCAGGGGCTTTCCTACAATGAGCAGTTCTTC. Amino acids: CAISPQGLSYNEQFF.

The sample holds a few counts of this clone. CDR3 coding DNA: TGCGCCAGCAGCCAAGGTCCACAGGGTTCGAGGGATGGCTACACCTTC. This codes for CASSQGPQGSRDGYTF. V is TRBV4-3 and J is TRBJ1-2, with TRBD1 as a possible D gene (6 bases). V was trimmed by 1 base and J by 6 bases, leaving 18 bases between them. CDR1 LGHNA and CDR2 YSLEER come from the germline V gene. The CDR3 totals 16 residues.

This rearrangement joins TRBV5-4 to TRBJ2-5, with 7 bases that match TRBD2. Germline V lookup: CDR1 SGHNT, CDR2 YYREEE (reference sequence). The CDR3 is 13 amino acids. The ends lost 4 bases at V and 3 bases at J; junction bases unmatched: 3. DNA for the CDR3: TGTGCCAGCAGCCAAGGGACTAAAGAGACCCAGTACTTC. Translating it yields CASSQGTKETQYF. Filled out from reference TRBV5-4 and TRBJ2-5, the complete variable domain reads ETGVTQSPTHLIKTRGQQVTLRCSSQSGHNTVSWYQQALGQGPQFIFQYYREEENGRGNFPPRFSGLQFPNYSSELNVNALELDDSALYLCASSQGTKETQYFGPGTRLLVL.

V gene TRBV7-2 combines with J gene TRBJ2-1; 9 bases match TRBD1. The CDR3 totals 15 residues. The trim removed 7 bases at V and 4 bases at J, leaving 8 bases unmatched. The germline V gene has CDR1 SGHTA and CDR2 FQGNSA. Here the CDR3 DNA reads TGTGCCAGCAACTCGGCCGGGACAGGGTACAATGAGCAGTTCTTC. Its protein product is CASNSAGTGYNEQFF.

This clone was recorded a few times. V and J are TRBV30 and TRBJ1-2; no clear D. Germline CDR1 and CDR2: GTSNPN and SVGIG (reference sequence). V was clipped by 8 bases and J by 2 bases, with 15 bases between them. The CDR3 is 13 amino acids. The CDR3 sequence: CAAHITENYGYTF. The CDR3 DNA is TGTGCCGCCCATATCACAGAGAACTATGGCTACACCTTC. Complete variable domain (other parts from reference TRBV30 and TRBJ1-2): SQTIHQWPATLVQPVGSPLSLECTVEGTSNPNLYWYRQAAGRGLQLLFYSVGIGQISSEVPQNLSASRPQDRQFILSSKKLLLSDSGFYLCAAHITENYGYTFGSGTRLTVV.